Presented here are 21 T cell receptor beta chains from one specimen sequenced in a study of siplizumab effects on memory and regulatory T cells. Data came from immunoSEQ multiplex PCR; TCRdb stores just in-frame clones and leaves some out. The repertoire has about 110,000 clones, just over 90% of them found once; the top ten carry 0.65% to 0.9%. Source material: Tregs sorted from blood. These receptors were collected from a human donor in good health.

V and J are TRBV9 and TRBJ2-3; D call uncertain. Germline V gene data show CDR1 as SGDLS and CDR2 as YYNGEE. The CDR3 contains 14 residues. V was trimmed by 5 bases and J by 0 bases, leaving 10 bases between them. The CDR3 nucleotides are TGTGCCAGCAGTTTGTGGGCCAGCACAGATACGCAGTATTTT. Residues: CASSLWASTDTQYF.

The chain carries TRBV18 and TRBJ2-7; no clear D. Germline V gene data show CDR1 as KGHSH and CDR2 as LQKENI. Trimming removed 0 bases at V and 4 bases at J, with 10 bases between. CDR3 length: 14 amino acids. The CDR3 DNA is TGTGCCAGCTCACCACCGAACACATTATACGAGCAGTACTTC. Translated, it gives CASSPPNTLYEQYF.

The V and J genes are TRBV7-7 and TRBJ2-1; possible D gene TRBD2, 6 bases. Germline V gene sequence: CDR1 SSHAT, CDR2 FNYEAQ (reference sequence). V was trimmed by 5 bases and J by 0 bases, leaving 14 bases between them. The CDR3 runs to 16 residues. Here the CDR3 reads CASSLGTFSSYNEQFF. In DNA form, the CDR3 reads TGTGCCAGCAGCCTAGGGACTTTCAGCTCCTACAATGAGCAGTTCTTC. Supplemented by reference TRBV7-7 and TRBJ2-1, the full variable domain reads GAGVSQSPRYKVTKRGQDVTLRCDPISSHATLYWYQQALGQGPEFLTYFNYEAQPDKSGLPSDRFSAERPEGSISTLTIQRTEQRDSAMYRCASSLGTFSSYNEQFFGPGTRLTVL.

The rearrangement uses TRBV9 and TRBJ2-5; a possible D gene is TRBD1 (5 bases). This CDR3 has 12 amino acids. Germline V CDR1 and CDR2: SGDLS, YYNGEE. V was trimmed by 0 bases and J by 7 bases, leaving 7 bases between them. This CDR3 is CASSVEQGTQYF. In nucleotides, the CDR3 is TGTGCCAGCAGCGTAGAGCAGGGGACCCAGTACTTC.

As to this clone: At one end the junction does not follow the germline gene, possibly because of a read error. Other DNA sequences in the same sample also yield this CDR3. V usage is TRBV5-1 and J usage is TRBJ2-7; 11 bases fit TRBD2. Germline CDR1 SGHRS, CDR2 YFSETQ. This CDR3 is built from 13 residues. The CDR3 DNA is TGCGCCAGCACTACTAGCGGGGGACGCGAGCAGTACTTT. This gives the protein CASTTSGGREQYF.

The CDR3 DNA is TGCGCCAGCAGCCAACTAGCGGGGATTCCAGATACGCAGTATTTT. Translating it yields CASSQLAGIPDTQYF. The chain has TRBV5-1 and TRBJ2-3; 10 bases line up with TRBD2. Germline CDR1 is SGHRS and CDR2 is YFSETQ. CDR3 length: 15 amino acids. J was trimmed by 4 bases and V by 4 bases; bases with no gene match: 6.

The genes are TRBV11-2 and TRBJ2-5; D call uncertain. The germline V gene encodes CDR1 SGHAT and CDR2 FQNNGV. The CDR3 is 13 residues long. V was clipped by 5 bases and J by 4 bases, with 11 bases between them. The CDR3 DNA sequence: TGTGCCAGCAGCCGGACGGCCTCAGAGACCCAGTACTTC. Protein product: CASSRTASETQYF.

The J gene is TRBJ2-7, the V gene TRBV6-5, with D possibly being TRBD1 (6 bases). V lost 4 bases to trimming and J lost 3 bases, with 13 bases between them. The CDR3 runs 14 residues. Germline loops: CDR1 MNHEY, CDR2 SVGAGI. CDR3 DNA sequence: TGTGCCAGCAGTTTCGGGACACCTGGCTACGAGCAGTACTTC. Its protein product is CASSFGTPGYEQYF.

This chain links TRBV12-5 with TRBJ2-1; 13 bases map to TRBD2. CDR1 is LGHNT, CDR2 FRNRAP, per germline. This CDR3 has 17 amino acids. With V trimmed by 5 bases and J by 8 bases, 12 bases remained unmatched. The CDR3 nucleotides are TGTGCTAGTGGTGGGGGACTAGCGGGATTCGGTGAACATGAGCAGTTCTTC. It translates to CASGGGLAGFGEHEQFF.

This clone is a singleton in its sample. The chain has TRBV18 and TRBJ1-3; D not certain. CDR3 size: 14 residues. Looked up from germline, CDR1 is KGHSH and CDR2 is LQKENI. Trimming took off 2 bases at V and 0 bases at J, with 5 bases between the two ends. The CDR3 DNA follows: TGTGCCAGCTCACCAGAGAGCTCTGGAAACACCATATATTTT. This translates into CASSPESSGNTIYF. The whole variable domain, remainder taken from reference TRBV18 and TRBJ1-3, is NAGVMQNPRHLVRRRGQEARLRCSPMKGHSHVYWYRQLPEEGLKFMVYLQKENIIDESGMPKERFSAEFPKEGPSILRIQQVVRGDSAAYFCASSPESSGNTIYFGEGSWLTVV.

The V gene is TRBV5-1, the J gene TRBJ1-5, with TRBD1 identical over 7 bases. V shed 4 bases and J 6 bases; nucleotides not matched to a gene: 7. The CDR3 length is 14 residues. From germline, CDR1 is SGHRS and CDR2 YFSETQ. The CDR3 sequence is CASSPTGLGQPQHF. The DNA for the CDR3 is TGCGCCAGCAGCCCGACAGGGTTAGGTCAGCCCCAGCATTTT.

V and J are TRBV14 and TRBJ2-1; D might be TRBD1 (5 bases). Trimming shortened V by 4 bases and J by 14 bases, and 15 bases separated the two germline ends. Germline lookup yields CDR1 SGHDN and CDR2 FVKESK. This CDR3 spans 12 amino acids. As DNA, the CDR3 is TGTGCCAGCAGCCTAGCTGGGGCCGCCGAGTTCTTC. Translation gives CASSLAGAAEFF.

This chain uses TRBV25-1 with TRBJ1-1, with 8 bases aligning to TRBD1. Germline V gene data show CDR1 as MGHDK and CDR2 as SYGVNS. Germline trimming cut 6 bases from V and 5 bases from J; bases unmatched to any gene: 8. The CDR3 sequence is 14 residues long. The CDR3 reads CASSLTGGGTEAFF. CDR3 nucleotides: TGTGCCAGCAGCCTCACAGGGGGGGGAACTGAAGCTTTCTTT.

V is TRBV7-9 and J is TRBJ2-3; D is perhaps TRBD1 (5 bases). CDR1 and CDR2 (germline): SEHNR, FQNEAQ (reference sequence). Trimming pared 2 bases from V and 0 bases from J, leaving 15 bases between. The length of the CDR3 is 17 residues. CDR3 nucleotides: TGTGCCAGCAGCTTAAAGCTGGACACCTCTAGCACAGATACGCAGTATTTT. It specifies CASSLKLDTSSTDTQYF.

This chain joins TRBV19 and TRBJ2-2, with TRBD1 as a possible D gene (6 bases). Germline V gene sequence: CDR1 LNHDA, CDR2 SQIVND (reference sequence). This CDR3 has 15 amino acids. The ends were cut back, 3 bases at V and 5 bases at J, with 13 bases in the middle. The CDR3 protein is CASSIMGAGTGELFF. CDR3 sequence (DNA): TGTGCCAGTAGTATTATGGGGGCAGGAACCGGGGAGCTGTTTTTT. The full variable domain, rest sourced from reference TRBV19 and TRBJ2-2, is DGGITQSPKYLFRKEGQNVTLSCEQNLNHDAMYWYRQDPGQGLRLIYYSQIVNDFQKGDIAEGYSVSREKKESFPLTVTSAQKNPTAFYLCASSIMGAGTGELFFGEGSRLTVL.

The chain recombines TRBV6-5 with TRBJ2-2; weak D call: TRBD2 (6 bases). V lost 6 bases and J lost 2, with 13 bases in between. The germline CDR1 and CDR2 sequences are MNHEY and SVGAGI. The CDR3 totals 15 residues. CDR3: CASSKKAGNTGELFF. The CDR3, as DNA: TGTGCCAGCAGCAAGAAGGCGGGAAACACCGGGGAGCTGTTTTTT.

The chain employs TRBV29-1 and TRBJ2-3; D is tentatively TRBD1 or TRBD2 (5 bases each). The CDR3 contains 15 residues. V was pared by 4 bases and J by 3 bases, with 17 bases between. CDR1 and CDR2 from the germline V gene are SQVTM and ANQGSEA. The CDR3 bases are TGCAGCGTTGGGGGACCAAAACTAGGGACAGATACGCAGTATTTT. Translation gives CSVGGPKLGTDTQYF.

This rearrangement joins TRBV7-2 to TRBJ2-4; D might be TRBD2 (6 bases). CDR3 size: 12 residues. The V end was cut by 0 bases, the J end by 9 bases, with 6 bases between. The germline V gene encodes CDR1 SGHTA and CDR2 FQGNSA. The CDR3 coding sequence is TGTGCCAGCAGCTTAGCGGGGGGCATTCAGTACTTC. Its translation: CASSLAGGIQYF.

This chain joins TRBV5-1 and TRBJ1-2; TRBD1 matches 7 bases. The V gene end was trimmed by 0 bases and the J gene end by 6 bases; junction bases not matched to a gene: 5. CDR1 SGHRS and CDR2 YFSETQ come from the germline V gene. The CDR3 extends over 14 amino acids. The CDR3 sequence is CASSLGQGLDGYTF. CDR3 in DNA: TGCGCCAGCAGCTTGGGACAGGGATTGGATGGCTACACCTTC.

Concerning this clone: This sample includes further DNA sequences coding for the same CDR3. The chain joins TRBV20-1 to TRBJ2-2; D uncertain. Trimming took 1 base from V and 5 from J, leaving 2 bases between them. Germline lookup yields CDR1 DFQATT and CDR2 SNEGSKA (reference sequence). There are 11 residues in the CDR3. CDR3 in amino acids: CSARGTGELFF. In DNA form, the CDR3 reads TGCAGTGCTAGAGGGACCGGGGAGCTGTTTTTT.

The DNA for the CDR3 is TGTGCCAGCAGCGTAGGGACAGGATCATACAATGAGCAGTTCTTC. It encodes CASSVGTGSYNEQFF. The chain recombines TRBV9 with TRBJ2-1; TRBD1 agrees at 7 bases. The germline gives CDR1 SGDLS, CDR2 YYNGEE. The trim removed 0 bases at V and 4 bases at J, leaving 4 bases unmatched. The CDR3 is 15 residues long.